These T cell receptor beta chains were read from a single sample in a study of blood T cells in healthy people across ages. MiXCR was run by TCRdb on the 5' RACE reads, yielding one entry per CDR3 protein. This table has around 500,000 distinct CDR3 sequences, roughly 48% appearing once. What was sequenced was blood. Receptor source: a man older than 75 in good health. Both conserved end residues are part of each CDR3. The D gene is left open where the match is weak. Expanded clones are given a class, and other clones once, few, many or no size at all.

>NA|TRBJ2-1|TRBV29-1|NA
TGCAGCGTTGGGCCTCAAGGCAATGAGCAGTTCTTC
CSVGPQGNEQFF
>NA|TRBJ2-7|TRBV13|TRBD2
TGTGCCAGCAGCCCTCGGGCCCTAGCGGGACGCGAGCAGTACTTC
CASSPRALAGREQYF
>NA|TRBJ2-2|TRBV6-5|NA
TGTGCCAGCAGTCGGGAGAATGCATATAGGAAGCGGCTGTTTTTT
CASSRENAYRKRLFF
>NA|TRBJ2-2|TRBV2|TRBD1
TGTGCCAGCAGAACCAGGGGGTCAGGATTGGGCGGGGAGCTGTTTTTT
CASRTRGSGLGGELFF
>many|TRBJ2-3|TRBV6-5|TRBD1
TGTGCCAGCAGTTACTTGGGACAGGGTCGCGGAGATACGCAGTATTTT
CASSYLGQGRGDTQYF
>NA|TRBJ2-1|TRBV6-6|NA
TGTGCCGGCAGTTACCAAAGGGTAGGGTTCTACAATGAGCAGTTCTTC
CAGSYQRVGFYNEQFF
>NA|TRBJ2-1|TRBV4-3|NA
TGCGCCAGCAGCCAGGGAATCGGCTCCTACAATGAGCAGTTCTTC
CASSQGIGSYNEQFF
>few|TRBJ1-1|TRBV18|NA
TGTGCCAGCTCACCACCTTACATGAACACTGAAGCTTTCTTT
CASSPPYMNTEAFF
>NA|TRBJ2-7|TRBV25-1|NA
TGTGCCAGCAGTTTCGGGGCGAACTACGAGCAGTACTTC
CASSFGANYEQYF
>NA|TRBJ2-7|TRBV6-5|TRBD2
TGTGCCAGCAGTTCAATCCGACTAGCGGCTCGGGGCAAGCAGTACTTC
CASSSIRLAARGKQYF
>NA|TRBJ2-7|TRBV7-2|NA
TGTGCCAGCAGCTTAGACTCCAGGGATAGAAGCTCCTACGAGCAGTACTTC
CASSLDSRDRSSYEQYF
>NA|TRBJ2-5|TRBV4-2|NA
TGTGCCAGCAGCCCCGAGGGGCAGGGAGGCCAAGAGACCCAGTACTTC
CASSPEGQGGQETQYF
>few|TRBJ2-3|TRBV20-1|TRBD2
TGCAGTGCACGGGGGGGCCCAGATACGCAGTATTTT
CSARGGPDTQYF
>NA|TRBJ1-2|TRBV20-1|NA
TGCAGTGCTCCAACAGCCTCTAACTATGGCTACACCTTC
CSAPTASNYGYTF
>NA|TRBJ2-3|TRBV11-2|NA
TGTGCCAGCAGCTTAGGAGGGTACGCAGATACGCAGTATTTT
CASSLGGYADTQYF
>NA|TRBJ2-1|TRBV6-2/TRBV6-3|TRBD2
TGTGCCAGCAGTGACGGGCTAGCGGGAAATGAGCAGTTCTTC
CASSDGLAGNEQFF
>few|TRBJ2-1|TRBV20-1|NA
TGCAGTGGAAAGCAGGCGGTCGATGAGCAGTTCTTC
CSGKQAVDEQFF
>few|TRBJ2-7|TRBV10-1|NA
TGCGCCAGCAGTGAGTCGCGAGGACGAGGCTACGAGCAGTACTTC
CASSESRGRGYEQYF